These 10 T cell receptor beta chains share one sample of origin, sequenced in a study of shared clonotypes between healthy human individuals. Clones were sequenced by immunoSEQ multiplex PCR, and TCRdb holds only the in-frame ones, with some missing. This sample has over a million clones, with about 84% found just once. The sequenced material came from memory CD4+ T cells from PBMCs. The subset: CD45RA-negative fraction. The receptors originated from a man aged 18 to 30 in good health. Some clones in this sample may be carry-over from other donors' samples.

V and J are TRBV19 and TRBJ1-1; D ambiguous. CDR3 length: 12 residues. Germline assignment: CDR1 LNHDA and CDR2 SQIVND (reference sequence). Deletions cut 5 bases from V and 9 bases from J, with 13 bases between. The CDR3 region has the DNA TGTGCCAGTAGTGGGTACCCGGGGAAAGCTTTCTTT. It encodes CASSGYPGKAFF.

The rearrangement joins TRBV10-2 to TRBJ1-5; weak D call: TRBD1 (6 bases). This CDR3 contains 15 residues. Germline CDR1 reads WSHSY; CDR2 reads SAAADI. Trimming cost V 5 bases and J 0 bases, with 11 bases left between them. CDR3 DNA sequence: TGCGCCAGCAGTACGGGACACCATAGCAATCAGCCCCAGCATTTT. Amino acid sequence: CASSTGHHSNQPQHF.

This chain joins TRBV15 and TRBJ1-1; possible D gene TRBD1, 6 bases. Germline CDR1 LNHNV, CDR2 YYDKDF (reference sequence). V lost 5 bases, J lost 13 bases, and 20 bases lay in between. The CDR3 length is 13 residues. The DNA of the CDR3 is TGTGCCACCAGCCGGGGGCAAAAAAAGAATGGTTTCTTT. Its protein is CATSRGQKKNGFF. The entire variable domain, with the rest obtained from reference TRBV15 and TRBJ1-1, is as follows: DAMVIQNPRYQVTQFGKPVTLSCSQTLNHNVMYWYQQKSSQAPKLLFHYYDKDFNNEADTPDNFQSRRPNTSFCFLDIRSPGLGDTAMYLCATSRGQKKNGFFGQGTRLTVV.

In this sample, this clone turned up a few times. J is TRBJ1-5 and V is TRBV21-1. TRBV21-1 is a known pseudogene. This CDR3 comprises 16 residues. The CDR3 region is CASSHPTLGGGQPQHF. The CDR3 DNA sequence: TGTGCCAGCAGCCACCCCACATTGGGGGGAGGTCAGCCCCAGCATTTT.

The chain links TRBV29-1 to TRBJ2-5; TRBD1 matches at 8 bases. The CDR3 loop spans 14 amino acids. Germline V gene lookup returns CDR1 SQVTM and CDR2 ANQGSEA. The junction had 9 bases not matched to a gene; V was cut back by 6 bases and J by 3 bases. CDR3 coding DNA: TGCAGCGTCGCATTCAACAGGGGGAAAGAGACCCAGTACTTC. Translated: CSVAFNRGKETQYF.

The V and J genes are TRBV18 and TRBJ1-1; 12 nucleotides match TRBD1. V shed 0 bases, J shed 10 bases, and the junction held 6 bases outside the gene matches. This CDR3 is built from 15 residues. Per germline, CDR1 KGHSH and CDR2 LQKENI. In DNA, the CDR3 is TGTGCCAGCTCACCACCGGTGGGACAGGGGGCAGGAGCTTTCTTT. The encoded protein is CASSPPVGQGAGAFF. Drawing the rest from reference TRBV18 and TRBJ1-1, the complete variable domain is NAGVMQNPRHLVRRRGQEARLRCSPMKGHSHVYWYRQLPEEGLKFMVYLQKENIIDESGMPKERFSAEFPKEGPSILRIQQVVRGDSAAYFCASSPPVGQGAGAFFGQGTRLTVV.

CDR3 DNA: TGCAGCGCCCTAACTAGTATCTCCTACAATGAGCAGTTCTTC. Its protein product is CSALTSISYNEQFF. The rearrangement joins TRBV29-1 to TRBJ2-1; maybe TRBD2 (5 bases). Germline V gene lookup returns CDR1 SQVTM and CDR2 ANQGSEA. The CDR3 length is 14 residues. Trimming removed 7 bases at V and 0 bases at J, with 13 bases between.

This sequence joins TRBV7-3 and TRBJ1-2; 7 positions match TRBD1. The CDR3 loop spans 13 amino acids. Germline CDR1 and CDR2: SGHTA and FQGTGA. V shed 5 bases, J shed 8 bases, and the junction held 8 bases outside the gene matches. In DNA, the CDR3 is TGTGCCAGCAGCCCTACCGGGACAGAAGGCTACACCTTC. It encodes CASSPTGTEGYTF.

CDR3 nucleotide sequence: TGCGCCAGCAGCTTGGGACTTCACAATGAGCAGTTCTTC. As protein: CASSLGLHNEQFF. V usage is TRBV5-1 and J usage is TRBJ2-1; no reliable D call. Trimming took off 0 bases at V and 5 bases at J, with 6 bases between the two ends. CDR3 length: 13 amino acids. Germline V gives CDR1 SGHRS, CDR2 YFSETQ.

The table lists this clone with a few counts. The chain combines TRBV19 with TRBJ2-3, with D perhaps given as TRBD1 or TRBD2 (6 bases each). V lost 7 bases and J lost 3, with 11 bases in between. The CDR3 length is 13 residues. Germline values: CDR1 LNHDA, CDR2 SQIVND (reference sequence). CDR3 residues: CASNQGRTDTQYF. The CDR3 DNA is TGTGCCAGTAACCAGGGGAGGACAGATACGCAGTATTTT. Supplemented by reference TRBV19 and TRBJ2-3, the full variable domain reads DGGITQSPKYLFRKEGQNVTLSCEQNLNHDAMYWYRQDPGQGLRLIYYSQIVNDFQKGDIAEGYSVSREKKESFPLTVTSAQKNPTAFYLCASNQGRTDTQYFGPGTRLTVL.